This passage covers 4 T cell receptor beta chains from one sample sequenced in a study of technical replicates of blood from a handful of donors. Sequencing used immunoSEQ multiplex PCR; TCRdb keeps in-frame clones, though not all of them. Of 65,000 to 90,000 clones in the sample, 93% are singletons; the top ten hold 0.24%. The material sequenced was T cells isolated from PBMCs. These receptors were collected from a human donor in good health.

The J gene is TRBJ2-1, the V gene TRBV28; 10 nucleotides agree with TRBD1. Germline V gives CDR1 MDHEN, CDR2 SYDVKM. Trimming at V came to 2 bases and at J to 7 bases, leaving 5 bases not matched to a gene. This CDR3 contains 15 residues. This chain's CDR3 is CASSLRTGGLNEQFF. The CDR3 bases are TGTGCCAGCAGTTTACGGACAGGGGGTTTGAATGAGCAGTTCTTC.

This chain uses TRBV30 with TRBJ2-3, with a weak D call TRBD1 (6 bases). CDR3 length: 12 residues. Looked up from germline, CDR1 is GTSNPN and CDR2 is SVGIG (reference sequence). V gave up 2 bases and J gave up 4 bases, with 7 bases separating them. The CDR3 DNA sequence: TGTGCCTGGAGTTCAGGGGCAGATACGCAGTATTTT. The encoded protein is CAWSSGADTQYF.

The gene calls are TRBV27 and TRBJ2-1, with TRBD2 matching over 7 bases. CDR1 and CDR2 from the germline V gene are MNHEY and SMNVEV (reference sequence). V gave up 3 bases and J gave up 5 bases; unmatched junction bases: 7. The CDR3 consists of 15 residues. The CDR3 loop is CASSLIASGNNEQFF. The CDR3 nucleotides are TGTGCCAGCAGTTTGATCGCTAGCGGAAACAATGAGCAGTTCTTC.

The chain couples TRBV6-5 to TRBJ2-3; 11 bases are a match to TRBD2. Germline CDR1 and CDR2: MNHEY and SVGAGI. The V and J ends lost 6 bases and 4 bases, in that order; junction bases with no gene match: 6. This CDR3 is 15 amino acids long. Here the CDR3 reads CASSYSGGAPDTQYF. The CDR3 DNA follows: TGTGCCAGCAGCTATAGCGGGGGGGCCCCAGATACGCAGTATTTT.